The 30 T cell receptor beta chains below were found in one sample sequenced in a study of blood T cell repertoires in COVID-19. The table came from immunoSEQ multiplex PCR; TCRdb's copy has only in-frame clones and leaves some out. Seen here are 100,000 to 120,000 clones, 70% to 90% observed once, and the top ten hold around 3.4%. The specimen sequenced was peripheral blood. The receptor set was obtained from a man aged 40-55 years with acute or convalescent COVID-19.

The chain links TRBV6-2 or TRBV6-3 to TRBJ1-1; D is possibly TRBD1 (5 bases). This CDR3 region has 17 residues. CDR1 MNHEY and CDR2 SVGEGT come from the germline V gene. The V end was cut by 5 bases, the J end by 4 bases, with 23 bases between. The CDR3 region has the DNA TGTGCCAGCAGTCCCCGCGTAGGCAAGGGGCTAGGCACTGAAGCTTTCTTT. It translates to CASSPRVGKGLGTEAFF.

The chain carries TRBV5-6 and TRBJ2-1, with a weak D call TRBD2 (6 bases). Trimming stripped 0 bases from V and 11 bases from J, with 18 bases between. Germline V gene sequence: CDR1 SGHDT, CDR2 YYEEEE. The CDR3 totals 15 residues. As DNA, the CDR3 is TGTGCCAGCAGCTTGGATGTCGGGGGAGCTTCGAAGCAGTTCTTC. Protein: CASSLDVGGASKQFF. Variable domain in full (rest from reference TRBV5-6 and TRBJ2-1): DAGVTQSPTHLIKTRGQQVTLRCSPKSGHDTVSWYQQALGQGPQFIFQYYEEEERQRGNFPDRFSGHQFPNYSSELNVNALLLGDSALYLCASSLDVGGASKQFFGPGTRLTVL.

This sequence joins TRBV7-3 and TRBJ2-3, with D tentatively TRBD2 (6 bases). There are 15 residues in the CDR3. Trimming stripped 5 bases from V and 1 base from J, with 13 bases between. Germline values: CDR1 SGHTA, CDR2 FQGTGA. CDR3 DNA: TGTGCCAGCAGCCCCCGGTTAGCGGGCACAGATACGCAGTATTTT. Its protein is CASSPRLAGTDTQYF.

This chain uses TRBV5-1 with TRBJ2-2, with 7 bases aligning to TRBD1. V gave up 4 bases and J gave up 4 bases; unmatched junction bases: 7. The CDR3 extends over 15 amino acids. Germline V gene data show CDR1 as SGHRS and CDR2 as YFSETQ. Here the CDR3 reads CASSGTGASTGELFF. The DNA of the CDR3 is TGCGCCAGCAGCGGAACAGGGGCGAGCACCGGGGAGCTGTTTTTT.

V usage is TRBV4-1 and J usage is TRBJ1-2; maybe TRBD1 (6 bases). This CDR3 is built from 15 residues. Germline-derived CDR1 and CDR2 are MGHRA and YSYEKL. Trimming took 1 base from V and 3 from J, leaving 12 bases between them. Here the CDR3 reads CASSQGAQGDYGYTF. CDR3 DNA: TGCGCCAGCAGCCAAGGAGCACAGGGCGACTATGGCTACACCTTC.

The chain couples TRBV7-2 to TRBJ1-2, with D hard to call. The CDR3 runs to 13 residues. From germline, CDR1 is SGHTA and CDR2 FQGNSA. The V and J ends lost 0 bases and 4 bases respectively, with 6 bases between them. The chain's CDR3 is CASSLAGLYGYTF. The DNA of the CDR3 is TGTGCCAGCAGCTTAGCTGGGCTCTATGGCTACACCTTC.

This CDR3 is CASSQGGHEKLFF. The DNA for the CDR3 is TGTGCCAGTAGCCAAGGAGGCCATGAAAAACTGTTTTTT. The chain carries TRBV19 and TRBJ1-4; no definite D call. The CDR3 sequence is 13 residues long. V was clipped by 6 bases and J by 6 bases, with 11 bases between them. Germline CDR1 reads LNHDA; CDR2 reads SQIVND (reference sequence).

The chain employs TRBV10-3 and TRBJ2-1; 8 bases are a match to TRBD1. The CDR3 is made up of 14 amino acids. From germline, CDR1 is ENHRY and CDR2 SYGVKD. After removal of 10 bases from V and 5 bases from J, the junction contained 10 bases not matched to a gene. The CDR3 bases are TGTGCCAGTATCACGGACAGGGATAACAATGAGCAGTTCTTC. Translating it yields CASITDRDNNEQFF.

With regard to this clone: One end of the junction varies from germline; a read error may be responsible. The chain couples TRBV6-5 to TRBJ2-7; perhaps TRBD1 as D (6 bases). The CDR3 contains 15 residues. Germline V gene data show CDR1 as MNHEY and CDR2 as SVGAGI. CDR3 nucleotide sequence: TGTGCCAGCAGTTACGAACTCGATTGGGGGCGCGAGGAGTACTTC. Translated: CASSYELDWGREEYF.

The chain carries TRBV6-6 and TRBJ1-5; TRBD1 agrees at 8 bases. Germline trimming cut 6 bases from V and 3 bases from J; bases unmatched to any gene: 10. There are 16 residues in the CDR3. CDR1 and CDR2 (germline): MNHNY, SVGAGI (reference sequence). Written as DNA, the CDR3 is TGTGCCAGCAGCCGCAAGACAGGGGTTTACAATCAGCCCCAGCATTTT. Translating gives CASSRKTGVYNQPQHF.

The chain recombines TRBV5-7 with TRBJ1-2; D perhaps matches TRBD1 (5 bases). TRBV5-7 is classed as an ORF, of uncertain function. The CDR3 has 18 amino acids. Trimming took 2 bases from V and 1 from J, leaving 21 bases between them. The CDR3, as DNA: TGTGCCAGCAGCTTCAGATCTCGCGACAGCGCCGTTAACTATGGCTACACCTTC. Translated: CASSFRSRDSAVNYGYTF.

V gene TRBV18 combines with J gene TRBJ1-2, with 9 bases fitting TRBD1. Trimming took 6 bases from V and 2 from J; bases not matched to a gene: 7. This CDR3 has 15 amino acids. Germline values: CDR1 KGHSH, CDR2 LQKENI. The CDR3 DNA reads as TGTGCCAGCTCGCCCGGACAGGGGTTGAACTATGGCTACACCTTC. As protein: CASSPGQGLNYGYTF.

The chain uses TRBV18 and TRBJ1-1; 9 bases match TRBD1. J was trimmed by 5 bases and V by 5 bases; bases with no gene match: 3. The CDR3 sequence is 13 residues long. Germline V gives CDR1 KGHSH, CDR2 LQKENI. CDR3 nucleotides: TGTGCCAGCTCATTGACAGGGGGTACTGAAGCTTTCTTT. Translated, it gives CASSLTGGTEAFF.

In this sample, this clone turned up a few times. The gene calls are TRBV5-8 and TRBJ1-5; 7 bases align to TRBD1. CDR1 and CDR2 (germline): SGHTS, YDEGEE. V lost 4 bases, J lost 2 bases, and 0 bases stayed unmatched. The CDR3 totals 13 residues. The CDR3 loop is CASSGQGNQPQHF. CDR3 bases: TGTGCCAGCAGCGGACAGGGCAATCAGCCCCAGCATTTT.

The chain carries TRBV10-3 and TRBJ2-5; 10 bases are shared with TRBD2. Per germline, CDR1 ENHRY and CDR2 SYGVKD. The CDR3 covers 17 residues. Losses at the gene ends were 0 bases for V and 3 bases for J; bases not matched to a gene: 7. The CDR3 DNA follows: TGTGCCATCAGTGAGTCCGGTTCTAGCGGGGGTAAAGAGACCCAGTACTTC. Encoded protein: CAISESGSSGGKETQYF.

CDR3 in DNA: TGTGCCAGCAGTCCTATCGGCGGGGGGGCGATCACAGATACGCAGTATTTT. This codes for CASSPIGGGAITDTQYF. This chain links TRBV7-2 with TRBJ2-3; 9 nucleotides match TRBD2. Trimming removed 6 bases from V and 2 bases from J; junction bases left unmatched: 12. CDR3 length equals 17 residues. The germline CDR1 and CDR2 sequences are SGHTA and FQGNSA.

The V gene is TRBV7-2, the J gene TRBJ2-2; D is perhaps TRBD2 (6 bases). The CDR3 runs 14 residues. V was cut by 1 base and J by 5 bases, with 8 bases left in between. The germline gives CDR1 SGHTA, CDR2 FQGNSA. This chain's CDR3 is CASSLEGRTGELFF. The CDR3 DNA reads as TGTGCCAGCAGCTTAGAAGGGAGGACCGGGGAGCTGTTTTTT.

The CDR3 DNA reads as TGTGCCAGCAGTTTTGGACAGGCCTCTTCCTATGGCTACACCTTC. This encodes CASSFGQASSYGYTF. The chain employs TRBV27 and TRBJ1-2, with 7 bases fitting TRBD1. This CDR3 region has 15 residues. J was trimmed by 4 bases and V by 3 bases; bases with no gene match: 8. The germline gives CDR1 MNHEY, CDR2 SMNVEV (reference sequence).

CDR3 DNA: TGTGCCAGCGGGGGGGGGATTTATAGCAATCAGCCCCAGCATTTT. This encodes CASGGGIYSNQPQHF. The gene calls are TRBV2 and TRBJ1-5; D perhaps matches TRBD1 (5 bases). V shed 8 bases and J shed 0 bases, with 14 bases lying between them. Germline CDR1 is SNHLY and CDR2 is FYNNEI. This CDR3 contains 15 residues.

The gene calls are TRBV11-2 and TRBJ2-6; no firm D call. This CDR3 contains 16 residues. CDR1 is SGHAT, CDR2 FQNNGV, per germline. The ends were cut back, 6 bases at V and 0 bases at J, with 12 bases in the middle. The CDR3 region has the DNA TGTGCCAGCAGACCCCCGACAAGCTCTGGGGCCAACGTCCTGACTTTC. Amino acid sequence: CASRPPTSSGANVLTF.

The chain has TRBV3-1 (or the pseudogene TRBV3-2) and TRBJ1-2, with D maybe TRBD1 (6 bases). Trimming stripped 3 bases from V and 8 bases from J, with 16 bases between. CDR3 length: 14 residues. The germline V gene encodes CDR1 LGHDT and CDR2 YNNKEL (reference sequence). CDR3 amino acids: CASSHQTGWRGYTF. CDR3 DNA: TGTGCCAGCAGCCACCAAACAGGGTGGCGGGGCTACACCTTC.

The CDR3 region has the DNA TGTGCCAGCGGTAGTCCGGGACAGGGGGCACAAGGGCAGTTCTTC. Amino acid sequence: CASGSPGQGAQGQFF. The J gene is TRBJ2-1, the V gene TRBV27; 12 nucleotides line up with TRBD1. J lost 12 bases, V lost 8 bases, and 14 bases had no gene match. This CDR3 has 15 amino acids. Germline V gives CDR1 MNHEY, CDR2 SMNVEV (reference sequence).

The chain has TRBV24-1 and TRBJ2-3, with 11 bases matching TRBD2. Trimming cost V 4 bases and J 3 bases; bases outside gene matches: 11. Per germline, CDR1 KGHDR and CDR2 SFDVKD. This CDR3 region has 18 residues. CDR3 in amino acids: CATSEFSGGAVGTDTQYF. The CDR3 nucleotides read TGTGCCACCAGTGAATTTAGCGGGGGGGCCGTGGGGACAGATACGCAGTATTTT.

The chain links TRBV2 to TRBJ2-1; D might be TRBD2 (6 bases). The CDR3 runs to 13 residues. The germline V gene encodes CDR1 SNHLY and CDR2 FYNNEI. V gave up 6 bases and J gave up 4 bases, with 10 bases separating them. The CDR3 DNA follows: TGTGCCAGCAGGGGTAGCGGATACAATGAGCAGTTCTTC. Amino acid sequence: CASRGSGYNEQFF.

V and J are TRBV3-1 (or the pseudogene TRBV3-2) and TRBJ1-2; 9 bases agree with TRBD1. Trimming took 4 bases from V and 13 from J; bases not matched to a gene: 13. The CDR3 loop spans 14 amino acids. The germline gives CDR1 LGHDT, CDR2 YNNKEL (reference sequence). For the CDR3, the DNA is TGTGCCAGCAGCCTCGGGGGGCACAGGGGGCAAAGCACCTTC. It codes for CASSLGGHRGQSTF.

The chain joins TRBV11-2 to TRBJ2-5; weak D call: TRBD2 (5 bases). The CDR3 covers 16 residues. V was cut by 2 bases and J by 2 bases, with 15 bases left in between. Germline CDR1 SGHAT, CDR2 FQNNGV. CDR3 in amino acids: CASSLLAGETQETQYF. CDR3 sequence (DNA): TGTGCCAGCAGCTTACTTGCCGGGGAAACACAAGAGACCCAGTACTTC.

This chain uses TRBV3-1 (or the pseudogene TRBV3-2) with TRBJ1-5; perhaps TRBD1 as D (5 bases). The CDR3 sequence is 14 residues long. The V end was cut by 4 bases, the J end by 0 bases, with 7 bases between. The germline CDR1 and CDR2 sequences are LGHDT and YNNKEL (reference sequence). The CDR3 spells CASSRQYSNQPQHF. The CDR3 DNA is TGTGCCAGCAGCCGACAGTATAGCAATCAGCCCCAGCATTTT.

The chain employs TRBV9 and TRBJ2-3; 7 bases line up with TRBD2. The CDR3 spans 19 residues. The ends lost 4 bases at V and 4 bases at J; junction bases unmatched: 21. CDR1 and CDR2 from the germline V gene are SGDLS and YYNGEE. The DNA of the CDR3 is TGTGCCAGCAGCTCCCGAGGCAGCCCAGCGGGGAACCTTCCAGATACGCAGTATTTT. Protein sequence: CASSSRGSPAGNLPDTQYF. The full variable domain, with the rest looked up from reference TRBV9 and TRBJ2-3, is DSGVTQTPKHLITATGQRVTLRCSPRSGDLSVYWYQQSLDQGLQFLIQYYNGEERAKGNILERFSAQQFPDLHSELNLSSLELGDSALYFCASSSRGSPAGNLPDTQYFGPGTRLTVL.

The CDR3 sequence is CASSTDRVGSTDTQYF. CDR3 in DNA: TGTGCCAGCAGCACAGACAGGGTTGGGAGCACAGATACGCAGTATTTT. The gene calls are TRBV9 and TRBJ2-3; 7 nucleotides align to TRBD1. J was trimmed by 0 bases and V by 4 bases; bases with no gene match: 8. The germline V gene has CDR1 SGDLS and CDR2 YYNGEE. The CDR3 totals 16 residues.

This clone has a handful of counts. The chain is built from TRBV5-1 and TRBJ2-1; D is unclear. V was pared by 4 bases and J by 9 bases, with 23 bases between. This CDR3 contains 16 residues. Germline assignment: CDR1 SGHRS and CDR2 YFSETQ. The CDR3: CASSPGRNVDQVEQFF. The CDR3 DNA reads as TGCGCCAGCAGCCCTGGCCGTAACGTCGATCAGGTTGAGCAGTTCTTC.